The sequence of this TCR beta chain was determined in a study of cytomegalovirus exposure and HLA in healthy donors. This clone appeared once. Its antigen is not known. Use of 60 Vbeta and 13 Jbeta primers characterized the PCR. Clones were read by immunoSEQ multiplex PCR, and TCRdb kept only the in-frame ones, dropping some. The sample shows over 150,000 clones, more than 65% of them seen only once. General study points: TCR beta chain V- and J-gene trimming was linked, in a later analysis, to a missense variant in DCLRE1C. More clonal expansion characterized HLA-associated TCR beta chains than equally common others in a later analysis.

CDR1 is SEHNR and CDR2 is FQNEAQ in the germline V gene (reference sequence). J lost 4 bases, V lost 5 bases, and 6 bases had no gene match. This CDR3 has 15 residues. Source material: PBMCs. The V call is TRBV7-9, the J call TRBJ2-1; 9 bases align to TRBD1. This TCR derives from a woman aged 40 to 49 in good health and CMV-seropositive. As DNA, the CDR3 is TGTGCCAGCAGCGGCCGGGGACAGGGTTACAATGAGCAGTTCTTC. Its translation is CASSGRGQGYNEQFF.